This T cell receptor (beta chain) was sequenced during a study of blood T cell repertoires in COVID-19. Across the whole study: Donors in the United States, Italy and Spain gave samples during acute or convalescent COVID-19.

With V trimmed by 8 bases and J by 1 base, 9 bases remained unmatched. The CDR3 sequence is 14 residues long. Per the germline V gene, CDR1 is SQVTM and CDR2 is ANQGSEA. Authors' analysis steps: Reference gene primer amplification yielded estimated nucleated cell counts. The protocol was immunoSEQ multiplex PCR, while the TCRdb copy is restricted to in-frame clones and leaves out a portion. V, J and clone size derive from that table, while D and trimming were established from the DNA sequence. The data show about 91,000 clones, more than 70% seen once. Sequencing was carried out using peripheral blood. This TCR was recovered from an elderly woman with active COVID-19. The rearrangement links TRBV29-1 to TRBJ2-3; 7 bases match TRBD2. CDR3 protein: CSLSVLAGTDTQYF. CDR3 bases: TGCAGCCTAAGCGTCCTAGCGGGCACAGATACGCAGTATTTT.